Listed below are T cell receptor beta chains from one sample, sequenced in a study of blood T cell repertoires in COVID-19. The protocol was immunoSEQ multiplex PCR, while the TCRdb copy is restricted to in-frame clones and leaves out a portion. Seen here are hundreds of thousands of clones, more than 70% observed once, and the top ten hold around 3%. The material sequenced was peripheral blood. Every receptor here comes from a woman in her twenties or thirties with COVID-19, enrolled during active disease. Both conserved end residues are part of each CDR3. The order of the fields is clone size, D gene, V gene, CDR3 length, J gene, CDR3 protein, CDR3 DNA. The D gene is left open where the match is weak. Rows may omit the clone size; those that give it use once, few, many or a size class.

clone_size: once
d_call: TRBD1
v_call: TRBV4-3
cdr3_length: 16
j_call: TRBJ1-2
cdr3_aa: CASSADREMGNYGYTF
cdr3_nt: TGCGCCAGCAGCGCAGACAGGGAAATGGGTAACTATGGCTACACCTTC

clone_size: -
d_call: TRBD1
v_call: TRBV5-1
cdr3_length: 18
j_call: TRBJ2-3
cdr3_aa: CASSPPGTGTSFTDTQYF
cdr3_nt: TGCGCCAGCAGCCCCCCTGGGACAGGGACATCCTTCACAGATACGCAGTATTTT

clone_size: -
d_call: -
v_call: TRBV4-3
cdr3_length: 17
j_call: TRBJ2-1
cdr3_aa: CASSQIGGSSSYNEQFF
cdr3_nt: TGCGCCAGCAGCCAGATCGGGGGTAGCAGCTCCTACAATGAGCAGTTCTTC

clone_size: -
d_call: TRBD2
v_call: TRBV10-3
cdr3_length: 14
j_call: TRBJ2-5
cdr3_aa: CAIRKGLAEETQYF
cdr3_nt: TGTGCCATCAGGAAGGGACTAGCGGAAGAGACCCAGTACTTC

clone_size: -
d_call: -
v_call: TRBV18
cdr3_length: 13
j_call: TRBJ1-5
cdr3_aa: CASSPQGSQPQHF
cdr3_nt: TGTGCCAGCTCACCCCAGGGTAGTCAGCCCCAGCATTTT

clone_size: -
d_call: -
v_call: TRBV5-6
cdr3_length: 11
j_call: TRBJ2-5
cdr3_aa: CASSLKETQYF
cdr3_nt: TGTGCCAGCAGCCTAAAAGAGACCCAGTACTTC

clone_size: once
d_call: -
v_call: TRBV28
cdr3_length: 14
j_call: TRBJ1-3
cdr3_aa: CASSFLGRGNTIYF
cdr3_nt: TGTGCCAGCAGTTTCCTGGGGCGGGGAAACACCATATATTTT

clone_size: -
d_call: TRBD2
v_call: TRBV11-3
cdr3_length: 13
j_call: TRBJ2-1
cdr3_aa: CASSLASGNEQFF
cdr3_nt: TGTGCCAGCAGCTTGGCTAGCGGGAATGAGCAGTTCTTC

clone_size: -
d_call: TRBD1
v_call: TRBV18
cdr3_length: 15
j_call: TRBJ2-7
cdr3_aa: CASSPPGTGKYEQYF
cdr3_nt: TGTGCCAGCTCACCACCCGGGACAGGGAAGTACGAGCAGTACTTC

clone_size: -
d_call: TRBD1
v_call: TRBV5-1
cdr3_length: 16
j_call: TRBJ2-1
cdr3_aa: CASSLAGTGGINEQFF
cdr3_nt: TGCGCCAGCAGCTTGGCCGGGACAGGGGGTATTAATGAGCAGTTCTTC

clone_size: -
d_call: -
v_call: TRBV7-8
cdr3_length: 14
j_call: TRBJ1-6
cdr3_aa: CASSPWGLWSPLHF
cdr3_nt: TGTGCCAGCAGCCCATGGGGCCTTTGGTCACCCCTCCACTTT

clone_size: -
d_call: -
v_call: TRBV7-8
cdr3_length: 13
j_call: TRBJ1-1
cdr3_aa: CASSLVPLTEAFF
cdr3_nt: TGTGCCAGCAGCTTAGTCCCTCTCACTGAAGCTTTCTTT

clone_size: -
d_call: -
v_call: TRBV6-5
cdr3_length: 13
j_call: TRBJ2-2
cdr3_aa: CAIQAANTGELFF
cdr3_nt: TGTGCCATCCAAGCGGCGAACACCGGGGAGCTGTTTTTT

clone_size: once
d_call: TRBD1
v_call: TRBV11-2
cdr3_length: 17
j_call: TRBJ1-2
cdr3_aa: CASKPGTGIFLNYGYTF
cdr3_nt: TGTGCCAGCAAGCCCGGGACAGGGATCTTTTTGAACTATGGCTACACCTTC